These 25 T cell receptor beta chains were sequenced from one sample in a study of vaccination and CD4 T cells after COVID-19. The study sequenced cultured CD4+ T cell DNA using the Oncomine TCR Beta short-read assay. MiXCR was run by TCRdb on the PCR reads, yielding one entry per CDR3 protein. The table has about 13,000 distinct CDR3 sequences, over 45% seen once. Treatment reported: approximately 9-day PBMC culture with coronavirus spike peptide pools or control peptides (ViraFEST assay). No antigens are known for them. The specimen sequenced was CD4+ T cells from blood, cultured in vitro. These receptors all come from a human donor who had recovered from COVID-19.

This clonotype turned up a few times. The rearrangement uses TRBV25-1 and TRBJ1-1; a possible D gene is TRBD1 (5 bases). V was pared by 6 bases and J by 3 bases, with 11 bases between. This CDR3 is 13 amino acids long. The V gene's germline CDR1 is MGHDK and CDR2 SYGVNS. The DNA for the CDR3 is TGTGCCAGCAGCCCGGGACGGTACACTGAAGCTTTCTTT. As protein: CASSPGRYTEAFF.

This clonotype is termed large (0.1 to 1%). This chain links TRBV6-5 with TRBJ1-5; D is undetermined. Trimming shortened V by 2 bases and J by 6 bases, and 20 bases separated the two germline ends. This CDR3 is built from 17 residues. The germline V gene encodes CDR1 MNHEY and CDR2 SVGAGI. Here the CDR3 DNA reads TGTGCCAGCAGTTACGACCCGGTCGGGAGGGTCGGTCAGCCCCAGCATTTT. Translation: CASSYDPVGRVGQPQHF.

The V gene is TRBV4-2, the J gene TRBJ2-7; TRBD2 agrees at 7 bases. Germline CDR1 and CDR2: LGHNA and YNFKEQ. This CDR3 spans 16 amino acids. After removal of 5 bases from V and 1 base from J, the junction contained 11 bases not matched to a gene. The CDR3 DNA follows: TGTGCCAGCAGCTGGGGGGGTCTCCCAGAATCCTACGAGCAGTACTTC. As protein: CASSWGGLPESYEQYF.

In this sample, this clonotype is large. The rearrangement joins TRBV18 to TRBJ1-1; 12 bases fit TRBD1. The CDR3 runs to 16 residues. The J segment lost 4 bases and the V segment lost 2 bases, leaving 5 bases of the junction unmatched. CDR1 and CDR2 (germline): KGHSH, LQKENI. The CDR3, as DNA: TGTGCCAGCTCACCAGGGACAGGGGGCGTGGGCACTGAAGCTTTCTTT. The encoded protein is CASSPGTGGVGTEAFF.

J is TRBJ1-1 and V is TRBV30; D call uncertain. The CDR3 consists of 15 residues. V gave up 6 bases and J gave up 0 bases, with 17 bases separating them. Germline CDR1 reads GTSNPN; CDR2 reads SVGIG (reference sequence). The CDR3 here is CACPGVAGLNTEAFF. Here the CDR3 DNA reads TGTGCCTGCCCCGGGGTCGCTGGTCTGAACACTGAAGCTTTCTTT.

The rearrangement links TRBV12-5 to TRBJ2-3; D not certain. The V end was cut by 2 bases, the J end by 0 bases, with 9 bases between. The CDR3 is 15 residues long. CDR1 is LGHNT, CDR2 FRNRAP, per germline. CDR3 sequence: CASGLTRYSTDTQYF. The CDR3 bases are TGTGCTAGTGGTTTGACCCGTTATAGCACAGATACGCAGTATTTT.

This clonotype was recorded a few times. The V gene is TRBV10-3, the J gene TRBJ1-6; tentative D call: TRBD1 (6 bases). Germline assignment: CDR1 ENHRY and CDR2 SYGVKD. Trimming stripped 0 bases from V and 7 bases from J, with 10 bases between. The CDR3 covers 15 residues. The DNA of the CDR3 is TGTGCCATCAGTGAGTCGACCGGGACAAATTCACCCCTCCACTTT. The encoded protein is CAISESTGTNSPLHF.

The J gene is TRBJ2-7, the V gene TRBV2; D is uncertain. Per germline, CDR1 SNHLY and CDR2 FYNNEI. The CDR3 extends over 13 amino acids. The V gene lost 7 bases and the J gene lost 4 bases, with 14 bases spanning the gap. Here the CDR3 DNA reads TGTGCCAGCAAAAGGACCACTCTGTACGAGCAGTACTTC. This translates into CASKRTTLYEQYF.

The chain combines TRBV12-5 with TRBJ1-1, with no clear D. V was clipped by 6 bases and J by 0 bases, with 8 bases between them. Germline values: CDR1 LGHNT, CDR2 FRNRAP. This CDR3 spans 13 amino acids. CDR3 DNA sequence: TGTGCTAGTGGGCCTTCGGTGAACACTGAAGCTTTCTTT. This gives the protein CASGPSVNTEAFF. Full variable domain (outside the CDR3, taken from reference TRBV12-5 and TRBJ1-1): DARVTQTPRHKVTEMGQEVTMRCQPILGHNTVFWYRQTMMQGLELLAYFRNRAPLDDSGMPKDRFSAEMPDATLATLKIQPSEPRDSAVYFCASGPSVNTEAFFGQGTRLTVV.

The chain recombines TRBV30 with TRBJ1-2; D unclear. The CDR3 extends over 10 amino acids. The germline V and J ends were trimmed by 0 bases and 12 bases, with 8 bases remaining between them. The germline gives CDR1 GTSNPN, CDR2 SVGIG (reference sequence). The CDR3 sequence: CAWSVSQNTF. The CDR3 nucleotides are TGTGCCTGGAGTGTATCGCAGAACACCTTC. Full variable domain (outside the CDR3, taken from reference TRBV30 and TRBJ1-2): SQTIHQWPATLVQPVGSPLSLECTVEGTSNPNLYWYRQAAGRGLQLLFYSVGIGQISSEVPQNLSASRPQDRQFILSSKKLLLSDSGFYLCAWSVSQNTFGSGTRLTVV.

This chain uses TRBV11-2 with TRBJ2-7; tentative D call: TRBD1 (5 bases). Germline V gives CDR1 SGHAT, CDR2 FQNNGV. The CDR3 contains 14 residues. The germline V and J ends were trimmed by 8 bases and 5 bases, with 19 bases remaining between them. CDR3 DNA sequence: TGTGCCAGCCACTCGTTGGTAGGACACCACGAGCAGTACTTC. Protein product: CASHSLVGHHEQYF.

CDR3 coding DNA: TGCAGTGCTATTAAGGACAGGGGGCCCAGTGGGTTGCCGTATTTT. It translates to CSAIKDRGPSGLPYF. This chain uses TRBV20-1 with TRBJ2-3; 11 bases map to TRBD1. This CDR3 is 15 amino acids long. Germline V CDR1 and CDR2: DFQATT, SNEGSKA (reference sequence). After removal of 4 bases from V and 14 bases from J, the junction contained 17 bases not matched to a gene.

The genes are TRBV12-3 or TRBV12-4 and TRBJ1-2, with a weak D call TRBD1 (5 bases). The CDR3 runs to 14 residues. Between the trimmed V and J ends, which lost 7 bases and 5 bases, there was a span of 17 bases. The CDR3 spells CASTPSWGGYGYTF. The CDR3 nucleotides read TGTGCCAGCACCCCGAGCTGGGGCGGGTATGGCTACACCTTC.

The chain uses TRBV19 and TRBJ1-2; 7 bases map to TRBD1. Germline V gene data show CDR1 as LNHDA and CDR2 as SQIVND (reference sequence). The CDR3 covers 17 residues. The J segment lost 3 bases and the V segment lost 6 bases, leaving 16 bases of the junction unmatched. CDR3 protein: CASRPRTLDRIDYGYTF. The DNA of the CDR3 is TGTGCCAGTAGACCGAGGACTCTGGACAGGATAGACTATGGCTACACCTTC. Based on the CDR3 plus reference TRBV19 and TRBJ1-2, the full variable domain is DGGITQSPKYLFRKEGQNVTLSCEQNLNHDAMYWYRQDPGQGLRLIYYSQIVNDFQKGDIAEGYSVSREKKESFPLTVTSAQKNPTAFYLCASRPRTLDRIDYGYTFGSGTRLTVV.

The rearrangement joins TRBV5-5 to TRBJ1-2; 10 nucleotides line up with TRBD1. This CDR3 is 16 amino acids long. From germline, CDR1 is SGHKS and CDR2 YYEKEE (reference sequence). V lost 1 base and J lost 2; bases outside the gene matches: 5. For the CDR3, the DNA is TGTGCCAGCAGCTTGTGGGCGGGACAGGGGAACTATGGCTACACCTTC. Protein sequence: CASSLWAGQGNYGYTF.

This clonotype was seen more than once but under ten times. For the CDR3, the DNA is TGCAGTGCTAGACGTACAGGGTCCGGAAACACCATATATTTT. This codes for CSARRTGSGNTIYF. The J gene is TRBJ1-3, the V gene TRBV20-1, with D tentatively TRBD1 (6 bases). Trimming shortened V by 2 bases and J by 4 bases, and 12 bases separated the two germline ends. CDR1 DFQATT and CDR2 SNEGSKA come from the germline V gene (reference sequence). There are 14 residues in the CDR3.

V gene TRBV4-1 combines with J gene TRBJ1-2, with D uncertain. CDR3 length equals 14 residues. V lost 3 bases to trimming and J lost 4 bases, with 12 bases between them. Germline V gene lookup returns CDR1 MGHRA and CDR2 YSYEKL. The CDR3 DNA reads TGCGCCAGCAGCCAGGACGGCCTCACCTATGGCTACACCTTC. It translates to CASSQDGLTYGYTF.

In this sample, this clonotype turned up once. The CDR3 protein is CASSGAAGNTGELFF. CDR3 sequence (DNA): TGTGCCAGCAGTGGGGCGGCAGGGAACACCGGGGAGCTGTTTTTT. This sequence joins TRBV12-3 or TRBV12-4 and TRBJ2-2; D is possibly TRBD1 (5 bases). V gave up 5 bases and J gave up 1 base, with 11 bases separating them. The CDR3 has 15 residues.

This chain uses TRBV30 with TRBJ1-1; a weak D match, TRBD1 (5 bases). CDR3 size: 14 residues. The germline V gene encodes CDR1 GTSNPN and CDR2 SVGIG (reference sequence). V was shortened by 4 bases and J by 1 base, with 13 bases between the two germline ends. CDR3 bases: TGTGCCTGGACCTCGGGACCTGGGAACACTGAAGCTTTCTTT. Its translation: CAWTSGPGNTEAFF.

This clonotype has only a few counts. The rearrangement joins TRBV20-1 to TRBJ2-5; D gene uncertain. CDR3 length: 10 residues. Germline V CDR1 and CDR2: DFQATT, SNEGSKA (reference sequence). The ends were cut back, 3 bases at V and 5 bases at J, with 4 bases in the middle. The CDR3 nucleotides read TGCAGTGCTAGTGATGAGACCCAGTACTTC. It yields the protein CSASDETQYF.

This clonotype was picked up a small number of times. The chain is built from TRBV6-2 or TRBV6-3 and TRBJ2-5; D is unclear. This CDR3 has 15 amino acids. The V end lost 3 bases, the J end lost 2 bases, and 13 bases lay between the germline ends. Germline CDR1 is MNHEY and CDR2 is SVGEGT. The CDR3 sequence is CASSYKLGFQETQYF. The CDR3 DNA is TGTGCCAGCAGTTATAAGCTGGGGTTTCAAGAGACCCAGTACTTC.

This clonotype appeared a few times. V is TRBV12-3 or TRBV12-4 and J is TRBJ1-2, with D perhaps TRBD1 (5 bases). The CDR3 covers 13 residues. The V and J ends lost 5 bases and 4 bases respectively, with 11 bases between them. The CDR3 sequence is CASSLPGGYGYTF. CDR3 in DNA: TGTGCCAGCAGTCTCCCCGGGGGCTATGGCTACACCTTC.

This clonotype was seen more than once but under ten times. The CDR3 region has the DNA TGTGCCAGCAGCACCCTAGGAGGGGAGCAGTTCTTC. Translation: CASSTLGGEQFF. The chain uses TRBV7-2 and TRBJ2-1, with a weak D call TRBD2 (6 bases). In germline, CDR1 is SGHTA, CDR2 FQGNSA. The CDR3 contains 12 residues. The ends were cut back, 5 bases at V and 10 bases at J, with 12 bases in the middle.

The CDR3 here is CSASWKDQPQHF. DNA for the CDR3: TGCAGTGCTAGTTGGAAGGATCAGCCCCAGCATTTT. The chain links TRBV20-1 to TRBJ1-5; D is uncertain. Trimming removed 3 bases from V and 5 bases from J, with 8 bases in between. CDR1 and CDR2 from the germline V gene are DFQATT and SNEGSKA (reference sequence). The CDR3 runs 12 residues.

The rearrangement links TRBV7-2 to TRBJ2-3; TRBD2 might be the D (6 bases). The V and J ends lost 4 bases and 4 bases respectively, with 12 bases between them. Germline values: CDR1 SGHTA, CDR2 FQGNSA. CDR3 length equals 14 residues. CDR3: CASSSREFADTQYF. The CDR3 bases are TGTGCCAGCAGCTCCCGGGAGTTCGCAGATACGCAGTATTTT.